A single sample is the source of the 28 T cell receptor beta chains below, sequenced in a study of CD8 T cells in ankylosing spondylitis. No antigens are known for them. Broader study findings: In ankylosing spondylitis blood, a motif of fewer than 10 highly homologous TCR beta variants appeared characteristic.

Each CDR3 protein gets one entry after TCRdb re-called the 5' RACE reads with MiXCR. Seen here are around 140,000 distinct CDR3 sequences, 17% observed once, and the top ten hold roughly 30%. Sequencing input: blood, either unsorted or a sorted T cell fraction (not recorded which). These receptors all come from a male donor with ankylosing spondylitis.

The chain couples TRBV10-3 to TRBJ2-1; 16 bases are a match to TRBD2. J lost 0 bases, V lost 6 bases, and 5 bases had no gene match. The CDR3 covers 18 residues. Germline V gene lookup returns CDR1 ENHRY and CDR2 SYGVKD. The CDR3 nucleotides are TGTGCCATCAGCCCGGGACTAGCGGGGGGGAGCTCCTACAATGAGCAGTTCTTC. It translates to CAISPGLAGGSSYNEQFF.

The chain is built from TRBV2 and TRBJ2-3, with D perhaps TRBD2 (6 bases). The CDR3 extends over 13 amino acids. Deletions cut 8 bases from V and 3 bases from J, with 12 bases between. CDR1 SNHLY and CDR2 FYNNEI come from the germline V gene. CDR3 loop: CASWRGGTDTQYF. The CDR3 nucleotides are TGTGCCAGCTGGAGGGGTGGAACAGATACGCAGTATTTT.

There are a few counts of this clonotype. This chain connects TRBV2 to TRBJ2-3; no firm D call. V gave up 6 bases and J gave up 0 bases, with 16 bases separating them. The CDR3 is 16 residues long. Per germline, CDR1 SNHLY and CDR2 FYNNEI. The CDR3 protein is CASSGSTDTSTDTQYF. In DNA form, the CDR3 reads TGTGCCAGCAGCGGTTCGACTGACACTAGCACAGATACGCAGTATTTT.

J is TRBJ1-5 and V is TRBV12-3 or TRBV12-4, with D unclear. Trimming cost V 0 bases and J 5 bases, with 8 bases left between them. The CDR3 has 14 amino acids. For the CDR3, the DNA is TGTGCCAGCAGTTTAGCGGGTTCCTATCAGCCCCAGCATTTT. Translated, it gives CASSLAGSYQPQHF.

The sample holds many counts of this clonotype. The chain combines TRBV4-2 with TRBJ2-1; tentatively, D is TRBD1 or TRBD2 (5 bases each). Trimming took off 1 base at V and 0 bases at J, with 13 bases between the two ends. The CDR3 length is 17 residues. Germline V CDR1 and CDR2: LGHNA, YNFKEQ. DNA for the CDR3: TGTGCCAGCAGCCAAGGGGGACGAACGAGCTCCTACAATGAGCAGTTCTTC. This encodes CASSQGGRTSSYNEQFF.

This clonotype was seen a handful of times. The chain is built from TRBV28 and TRBJ2-2, with D possibly TRBD1 on 6 matching bases. Germline-derived CDR1 and CDR2 are MDHEN and SYDVKM. The V gene lost 10 bases and the J gene lost 9 bases, with 24 bases spanning the gap. The CDR3 totals 15 residues. The CDR3 DNA sequence: TGTGCCACCGAGGGATCCGGGACACTACACCGGGAGCTGTTTTTT. Protein: CATEGSGTLHRELFF.

The gene calls are TRBV28 and TRBJ1-5; D is ambiguous. CDR3 size: 12 residues. The V gene's germline CDR1 is MDHEN and CDR2 SYDVKM. Trimming removed 2 bases from V and 7 bases from J, with 6 bases in between. The CDR3 loop reads CASSLPLQPQHF. CDR3 in DNA: TGTGCCAGCAGTTTACCTCTCCAGCCCCAGCATTTT.

V and J are TRBV27 and TRBJ2-2; 9 bases line up with TRBD1. Germline V gives CDR1 MNHEY, CDR2 SMNVEV (reference sequence). After removal of 6 bases from V and 5 bases from J, the junction contained 4 bases not matched to a gene. The CDR3 has 14 amino acids. The CDR3 region is CASSLGTGTGELFF. The CDR3 coding sequence is TGTGCCAGCAGCCTGGGGACAGGGACCGGGGAGCTGTTTTTT.

A few counts support this clonotype. CDR3 in DNA: TGTGCCAGCAGCGTACGCGGGCGGCCCCAAGAGACCCAGTACTTC. Amino acid sequence: CASSVRGRPQETQYF. The J gene is TRBJ2-5, the V gene TRBV9; D may be TRBD2 (5 bases). The CDR3 has 15 amino acids. V lost 1 base and J 1 base, leaving 11 bases between the germline ends. Germline CDR1 SGDLS, CDR2 YYNGEE.

V gene TRBV9 combines with J gene TRBJ2-7; a possible D gene is TRBD1 (5 bases). Trimming cost V 3 bases and J 1 base, with 8 bases left between them. Germline CDR1 reads SGDLS; CDR2 reads YYNGEE. The CDR3 spans 13 residues. CDR3 loop: CASSAPGSYEQYF. The CDR3, as DNA: TGTGCCAGCAGCGCCCCAGGGTCCTACGAGCAGTACTTC.

This rearrangement joins TRBV5-1 to TRBJ2-7, with D unresolved. Deletions cut 1 base from V and 6 bases from J, with 17 bases between. The CDR3 contains 15 residues. Per the germline V gene, CDR1 is SGHRS and CDR2 is YFSETQ. The CDR3 protein is CASSLTSPGSGEQYF. CDR3 bases: TGCGCCAGCAGCTTGACTTCTCCAGGATCGGGCGAGCAGTACTTC.

V gene TRBV15 combines with J gene TRBJ2-1, with 13 bases identical to TRBD2. Germline V lookup: CDR1 LNHNV, CDR2 YYDKDF (reference sequence). The CDR3 covers 16 residues. J gave up 7 bases and V 5 bases, and 8 bases lay outside the gene matches. This CDR3 reads CATSVGLAGVSNEQFF. The CDR3 bases are TGTGCCACCAGCGTCGGACTAGCGGGAGTTTCTAATGAGCAGTTCTTC.

This clonotype was detected only a few times. The V call is TRBV4-2, the J call TRBJ1-1, with 7 positions matching TRBD1. With V trimmed by 5 bases and J by 6 bases, 12 bases remained unmatched. The germline V gene has CDR1 LGHNA and CDR2 YNFKEQ. The CDR3 contains 15 residues. The CDR3 here is CASSNRQGPHSEAFF. CDR3 nucleotide sequence: TGTGCCAGCAGCAATAGACAGGGCCCTCACTCTGAAGCTTTCTTT.

The CDR3 bases are TGCGCCAGCAGCCAGATTGGGGCTAGCGGAATATACAATGAGCAGTTCTTC. This encodes CASSQIGASGIYNEQFF. The chain is built from TRBV4-1 and TRBJ2-1, with 7 bases lining up with TRBD2. The CDR3 has 17 residues. In germline, CDR1 is MGHRA, CDR2 YSYEKL. Trimming cost V 3 bases and J 4 bases; bases outside gene matches: 12.

V usage is TRBV4-1 and J usage is TRBJ2-1, with D uncertain. Germline CDR1 MGHRA, CDR2 YSYEKL. This CDR3 is 13 amino acids long. V gave up 0 bases and J gave up 4 bases, with 4 bases separating them. CDR3 DNA sequence: TGCGCCAGCAGCCAAGAGGGGTACAATGAGCAGTTCTTC. Translation: CASSQEGYNEQFF.

The sample holds a few counts of this clonotype. This sequence joins TRBV7-9 and TRBJ2-7; D gene uncertain. Trimming cost V 0 bases and J 5 bases, with 8 bases left between them. This CDR3 spans 13 amino acids. CDR1 SEHNR and CDR2 FQNEAQ come from the germline V gene (reference sequence). The CDR3 is CASSLAHLDEQYF. Written as DNA, the CDR3 is TGTGCCAGCAGCTTAGCCCACCTCGACGAGCAGTACTTC.

The chain combines TRBV7-6 with TRBJ2-3; D remains ambiguous. Looked up from germline, CDR1 is SGHVS and CDR2 is FNYEAQ. This CDR3 region has 13 residues. Trimming pared 1 base from V and 1 base from J, leaving 3 bases between. The CDR3: CASSLEGTDTQYF. The DNA for the CDR3 is TGTGCCAGCAGCTTAGAGGGCACAGATACGCAGTATTTT.

This clonotype was observed at least ten times. The chain uses TRBV10-3 and TRBJ2-7; TRBD1 might be the D (6 bases). V shed 6 bases and J shed 5 bases, with 8 bases lying between them. The CDR3 consists of 11 residues. Per the germline V gene, CDR1 is ENHRY and CDR2 is SYGVKD. CDR3: CAIRRGNEQYF. In nucleotides, the CDR3 is TGTGCCATCAGAAGGGGGAACGAGCAGTACTTC.

A few counts support this clonotype. The chain has TRBV27 and TRBJ1-2; TRBD1 agrees at 9 bases. CDR3 size: 14 residues. Germline V CDR1 and CDR2: MNHEY, SMNVEV (reference sequence). The junction had 8 bases not matched to a gene; V was cut back by 5 bases and J by 7 bases. The CDR3 nucleotides are TGTGCCAGCAGTGACAGGACAGGGGCGTTTGGCTACACCTTC. This translates into CASSDRTGAFGYTF.

V usage is TRBV7-3 and J usage is TRBJ2-1; the match to TRBD2 covers 13 bases. This CDR3 has 16 residues. CDR1 and CDR2 (germline): SGHTA, FQGTGA. V was pared by 4 bases and J by 7 bases, with 7 bases of the junction left unmatched. Here the CDR3 reads CASSSPGTSGINEQFF. CDR3 DNA sequence: TGTGCCAGCAGCTCTCCCGGGACTAGCGGGATAAATGAGCAGTTCTTC.

The table lists this clonotype with many counts. The chain has TRBV5-1 and TRBJ1-1; D not certain. The CDR3 totals 10 residues. V lost 7 bases and J 5 bases, leaving 6 bases between the germline ends. Germline values: CDR1 SGHRS, CDR2 YFSETQ. The CDR3 loop is CASRLTEAFF. CDR3 coding DNA: TGCGCCAGCCGGTTGACTGAAGCTTTCTTT.

This clonotype appeared a few times. The chain employs TRBV24-1 and TRBJ2-1; a weak D match, TRBD2 (5 bases). Germline CDR1 and CDR2: KGHDR and SFDVKD. V lost 3 bases, J lost 6 bases, and 11 bases lay in between. The length of the CDR3 is 14 residues. This chain's CDR3 is CATSDHPSPNEQFF. The CDR3 region has the DNA TGTGCCACCAGTGATCATCCTAGCCCCAATGAGCAGTTCTTC.

The gene calls are TRBV29-1 and TRBJ1-2, with D unresolved. Looked up from germline, CDR1 is SQVTM and CDR2 is ANQGSEA. The CDR3 length is 13 residues. The V end lost 6 bases, the J end lost 2 bases, and 13 bases lay between the germline ends. CDR3 protein: CSVADGLNYGYTF. The CDR3 DNA reads as TGCAGCGTCGCTGACGGATTAAACTATGGCTACACCTTC.

The V call is TRBV9, the J call TRBJ2-3, with D uncertain. The germline V and J ends were trimmed by 0 bases and 3 bases, with 11 bases remaining between them. CDR1 SGDLS and CDR2 YYNGEE come from the germline V gene. CDR3 length equals 15 residues. CDR3 coding DNA: TGTGCCAGCAGCGTAGAGGGTGAATGGACAGATACGCAGTATTTT. Residues: CASSVEGEWTDTQYF.

This chain links TRBV25-1 with TRBJ1-1, with D possibly TRBD1 on 6 matching bases. The CDR3 spans 15 residues. The V and J ends lost 5 bases and 5 bases respectively, with 18 bases between them. Germline CDR1 is MGHDK and CDR2 is SYGVNS. The CDR3 spells CASSPRGVLWTEAFF. The CDR3 DNA sequence: TGTGCCAGCAGTCCAAGGGGGGTCCTCTGGACTGAAGCTTTCTTT.

This clonotype was seen many times. The chain combines TRBV5-1 with TRBJ2-1; D possibly corresponds to TRBD2 (6 bases). Trimming left V 6 bases short and J 0 bases short, with 19 bases between. From germline, CDR1 is SGHRS and CDR2 YFSETQ. CDR3 length: 17 amino acids. The CDR3 coding sequence is TGCGCCAGCACCCCGCCTTCCTACGGGAGCTCCTACAATGAGCAGTTCTTC. Its translation: CASTPPSYGSSYNEQFF. Combining the CDR3 with reference TRBV5-1 and TRBJ2-1 gives the whole variable domain KAGVTQTPRYLIKTRGQQVTLSCSPISGHRSVSWYQQTPGQGLQFLFEYFSETQRNKGNFPGRFSGRQFSNSRSEMNVSTLELGDSALYLCASTPPSYGSSYNEQFFGPGTRLTVL.

This clonotype has only a few counts. The V gene is TRBV28, the J gene TRBJ2-1; 8 bases line up with TRBD1. CDR1 and CDR2 (germline): MDHEN, SYDVKM. The CDR3 covers 14 residues. V trimming: 5 bases; J trimming: 4 bases; junction bases outside the gene matches: 4. The CDR3 DNA reads TGTGCCAGCAGTCCCCAGGGGGCATACAATGAGCAGTTCTTC. It translates to CASSPQGAYNEQFF.

The chain recombines TRBV11-2 with TRBJ2-7; D is unresolved. Germline assignment: CDR1 SGHAT and CDR2 FQNNGV. The CDR3 consists of 14 residues. Trimming removed 2 bases from V and 2 bases from J, with 10 bases in between. The CDR3 here is CASSLSVATYEQYF. The CDR3 region has the DNA TGTGCCAGCAGCTTATCGGTGGCAACCTACGAGCAGTACTTC.